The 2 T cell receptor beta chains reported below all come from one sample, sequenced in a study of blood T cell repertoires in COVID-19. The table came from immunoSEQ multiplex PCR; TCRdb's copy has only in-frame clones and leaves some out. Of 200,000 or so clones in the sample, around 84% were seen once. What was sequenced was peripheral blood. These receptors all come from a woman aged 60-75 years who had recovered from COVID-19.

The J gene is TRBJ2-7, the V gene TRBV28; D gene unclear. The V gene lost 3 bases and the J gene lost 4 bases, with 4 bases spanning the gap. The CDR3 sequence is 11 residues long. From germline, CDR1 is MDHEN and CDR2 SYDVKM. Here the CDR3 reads CASSFRYEQYF. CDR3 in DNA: TGTGCCAGCAGTTTCAGGTACGAGCAGTACTTC.

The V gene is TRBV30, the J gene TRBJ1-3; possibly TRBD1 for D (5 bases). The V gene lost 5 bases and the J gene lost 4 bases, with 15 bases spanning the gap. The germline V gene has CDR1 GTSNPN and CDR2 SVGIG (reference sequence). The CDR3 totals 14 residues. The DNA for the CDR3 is TGTGCCTGGCAGACGTCAGGGTACGGAAACACCATATATTTT. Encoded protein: CAWQTSGYGNTIYF.